This T cell receptor (beta chain) came from a study of blood T cell repertoires in COVID-19. About the study: Sites in the United States, Italy and Spain provided acute and convalescent COVID-19 samples.

In the original analysis: Amplification from reference gene primers served as the basis for estimated nucleated cell counts. Libraries were prepared by immunoSEQ multiplex PCR; TCRdb keeps only in-frame clonotypes and omits some of them. V, J and clone size were drawn from that table, and D and trimming were deduced from the DNA. The sample holds under 300,000 clones; roughly 90% are singletons and the top ten take around 6%. CDR3 length: 16 residues. The germline V and J ends were trimmed by 1 base and 8 bases, with 15 bases remaining between them. CDR1 and CDR2 (germline): LNHDA, SQIVND (reference sequence). Participants, about 18 to 100 years old, spanned around 25 US areas. Assignments of participants to cohorts depended upon their own reported clinical history. This clone was seen a single time.

This TCR was recovered from a woman aged 30 to 39 with acute COVID-19. J is TRBJ1-6 and V is TRBV19; maybe TRBD1 (6 bases). The material sequenced was PBMCs or T cells enriched from blood (not recorded which). CDR3 sequence: CASSIVGTMNDSPLHF. The CDR3 bases are TGTGCCAGTAGTATAGTAGGGACAATGAATGATTCACCCCTCCACTTT.